This T cell receptor beta chain comes out of a study of cytomegalovirus exposure and HLA in healthy donors. V lost 0 bases, J lost 2 bases, and 9 bases lay in between. The germline V gene encodes CDR1 SGHRS and CDR2 YFSETQ. The CDR3 length is 15 residues. As for the donors, each was a healthy bone marrow donor. The sample holds one count of this clone. It was with 60 Vbeta and 13 Jbeta primers that the PCR ran. Profiled with immunoSEQ multiplex PCR; TCRdb holds only in-frame clones, not every one. The profile shows some 130,000 clones, 79% of them singletons. The chain combines TRBV5-1 with TRBJ1-3, with D unclear. The TCR was taken from a man aged 40-55 years in good health and CMV-seropositive. The sequenced sample consisted of PBMCs. CDR3 coding DNA: TGCGCCAGCAGCTTGGGCACAGTAACTGGAAACACCATATATTTT. Protein product: CASSLGTVTGNTIYF. The variable domain in full, with the rest retrieved from reference TRBV5-1 and TRBJ1-3, is KAGVTQTPRYLIKTRGQQVTLSCSPISGHRSVSWYQQTPGQGLQFLFEYFSETQRNKGNFPGRFSGRQFSNSRSEMNVSTLELGDSALYLCASSLGTVTGNTIYFGEGSWLTVV.